The 26 T cell receptor beta chains reported below all come from one sample, sequenced in a study of T cell responses to AZD1222 COVID-19 vaccine. Method: immunoSEQ multiplex PCR; TCRdb's copy keeps in-frame clones and lacks some. This table has about 160,000 clones, around 89% appearing once. Material: peripheral blood, obtained 28 days after the second AZD1222 dose. These TCRs come from an adult who received the AZD1222 COVID-19 vaccine.

This chain connects TRBV19 to TRBJ1-1, with D perhaps TRBD1 (6 bases). This CDR3 region has 16 residues. V was cut by 4 bases and J by 2 bases, with 17 bases left in between. Germline CDR1 LNHDA, CDR2 SQIVND (reference sequence). The CDR3 spells CASSRRDKGANTEAFF. The CDR3 DNA follows: TGTGCCAGTAGTAGGAGGGACAAAGGGGCCAACACTGAAGCTTTCTTT.

The V and J genes are TRBV19 and TRBJ2-2; TRBD2 might be the D (7 bases). Germline CDR1 reads LNHDA; CDR2 reads SQIVND (reference sequence). There are 17 residues in the CDR3. The ends were cut back, 3 bases at V and 4 bases at J, with 18 bases in the middle. CDR3 in DNA: TGTGCCAGTAGTATGACACGGGGGGCGGGAAGCACCGGGGAGCTGTTTTTT. Protein sequence: CASSMTRGAGSTGELFF. Variable domain in full (rest from reference TRBV19 and TRBJ2-2): DGGITQSPKYLFRKEGQNVTLSCEQNLNHDAMYWYRQDPGQGLRLIYYSQIVNDFQKGDIAEGYSVSREKKESFPLTVTSAQKNPTAFYLCASSMTRGAGSTGELFFGEGSRLTVL.

The V gene is TRBV11-2, the J gene TRBJ1-2; 7 bases map to TRBD1. CDR1 SGHAT and CDR2 FQNNGV come from the germline V gene. The length of the CDR3 is 15 residues. Trimming cost V 4 bases and J 8 bases; bases outside gene matches: 13. The CDR3 DNA follows: TGTGCCAGCAGCTCAAGATTGCAGGGGGAGGGAGGCTACACCTTC. As protein: CASSSRLQGEGGYTF. The full variable domain, completed using reference TRBV11-2 and TRBJ1-2, is EAGVAQSPRYKIIEKRQSVAFWCNPISGHATLYWYQQILGQGPKLLIQFQNNGVVDDSQLPKDRFSAERLKGVDSTLKIQPAKLEDSAVYLCASSSRLQGEGGYTFGSGTRLTVV.

The genes are TRBV28 and TRBJ1-1, with TRBD1 identical over 7 bases. Germline V gene lookup returns CDR1 MDHEN and CDR2 SYDVKM. V was pared by 7 bases and J by 5 bases, with 7 bases of the junction left unmatched. This CDR3 has 13 residues. The CDR3: CASTKGGWTEAFF. CDR3 bases: TGTGCCAGCACGAAAGGGGGCTGGACTGAAGCTTTCTTT.

This sequence joins TRBV25-1 and TRBJ1-6; D perhaps matches TRBD1 (5 bases). The V gene's germline CDR1 is MGHDK and CDR2 SYGVNS. Between the trimmed V and J ends, which lost 0 bases and 8 bases, there was a span of 17 bases. The CDR3 contains 17 residues. CDR3 sequence reads: CASSEYGTRISHSPLHF. CDR3 bases: TGTGCCAGCAGTGAATACGGGACCCGAATTAGTCATTCACCCCTCCACTTT.

The chain uses TRBV1 and TRBJ1-1. TRBV1 is a listed pseudogene. CDR3 length: 14 residues. CDR3 in DNA: TGCACCAGCAGCCAAGCATTGGGGAACACTGAAGCTTTCTTT. Its translation: CTSSQALGNTEAFF.

The chain recombines TRBV19 with TRBJ2-5; possible D gene TRBD1, 6 bases. CDR3 length: 13 amino acids. Germline V gene lookup returns CDR1 LNHDA and CDR2 SQIVND (reference sequence). The V end was cut by 3 bases, the J end by 3 bases, with 8 bases between. The DNA of the CDR3 is TGTGCCAGTAGTATTAGGACAGAAGAGACCCAGTACTTC. It is translated as CASSIRTEETQYF. Variable domain in full (rest from reference TRBV19 and TRBJ2-5): DGGITQSPKYLFRKEGQNVTLSCEQNLNHDAMYWYRQDPGQGLRLIYYSQIVNDFQKGDIAEGYSVSREKKESFPLTVTSAQKNPTAFYLCASSIRTEETQYFGPGTRLLVL.

CDR3 sequence reads: CASSGEFGDEQFF. In DNA, the CDR3 is TGTGCCAGCAGCGGGGAATTCGGAGATGAGCAGTTCTTC. The gene calls are TRBV5-4 and TRBJ2-1; unclear D gene. CDR1 is SGHNT and CDR2 is YYREEE in the germline V gene (reference sequence). The CDR3 has 13 amino acids. Trimming took off 4 bases at V and 8 bases at J, with 13 bases between the two ends.

V gene TRBV5-1 combines with J gene TRBJ1-4; possible D gene TRBD1, 5 bases. The length of the CDR3 is 15 residues. Germline lookup yields CDR1 SGHRS and CDR2 YFSETQ. Trimming left V 4 bases short and J 0 bases short, with 10 bases between. The DNA for the CDR3 is TGCGCCAGCAGCGATCCGACAGCAACTAATGAAAAACTGTTTTTT. Translating it yields CASSDPTATNEKLFF.

The rearrangement links TRBV27 to TRBJ1-6; 11 nucleotides line up with TRBD1. CDR3 length: 13 amino acids. Looked up from germline, CDR1 is MNHEY and CDR2 is SMNVEV (reference sequence). The junction had 5 bases not matched to a gene; V was cut back by 10 bases and J by 9 bases. This CDR3 reads CATRGQGVSPLHF. The CDR3 coding sequence is TGTGCCACCAGGGGACAGGGGGTTTCACCCCTCCACTTT.

The V gene is TRBV14, the J gene TRBJ1-2; 7 bases fit TRBD1. V was pared by 4 bases and J by 4 bases, with 0 bases of the junction left unmatched. CDR3 length: 12 amino acids. The V gene's germline CDR1 is SGHDN and CDR2 FVKESK. CDR3 loop: CASSPGGYGYTF. The DNA for the CDR3 is TGTGCCAGCAGCCCAGGGGGCTATGGCTACACCTTC.

On this clone itself: Other DNA sequences from this sample encode an identical CDR3 as well. The chain employs TRBV28 and TRBJ1-1; D gene ambiguous. Germline V gives CDR1 MDHEN, CDR2 SYDVKM. The CDR3 is 13 amino acids. V gave up 4 bases and J gave up 0 bases, with 6 bases separating them. CDR3 amino acids: CASSSQMNTEAFF. In nucleotides, the CDR3 is TGTGCCAGCAGTTCACAGATGAACACTGAAGCTTTCTTT.

This sequence joins TRBV7-8 and TRBJ2-2, with a tentative D call TRBD2 (5 bases). With 4 bases removed from V and 5 bases from J, the gap between germline ends came to 11 bases. This CDR3 is 14 amino acids long. Germline V gene data show CDR1 as SGHVS and CDR2 as FQNEAQ. DNA for the CDR3: TGTGCCAGCAGCTCGGCGGGTTATACCGGGGAGCTGTTTTTT. It is translated as CASSSAGYTGELFF.

J is TRBJ1-1 and V is TRBV18; unclear D gene. CDR3 length: 11 amino acids. Trimming cost V 3 bases and J 6 bases, with 5 bases left between them. Germline loops: CDR1 KGHSH, CDR2 LQKENI. CDR3 coding DNA: TGTGCCAGCTCACCGAATTCTGAAGCTTTCTTT. It yields the protein CASSPNSEAFF.

The V and J genes are TRBV20-1 and TRBJ2-1, with TRBD2 as a possible D gene (6 bases). Germline lookup yields CDR1 DFQATT and CDR2 SNEGSKA (reference sequence). This CDR3 has 11 residues. CDR3 amino acids: CSGGSGNEQFF. The DNA of the CDR3 is TGCAGCGGAGGGTCTGGCAATGAGCAGTTCTTC.

The gene calls are TRBV4-3 and TRBJ2-1, with 8 bases identical to TRBD2. The germline V gene has CDR1 LGHNA and CDR2 YSLEER. This CDR3 is 16 amino acids long. V was pared by 0 bases and J by 3 bases, with 4 bases of the junction left unmatched. The CDR3 DNA follows: TGCGCCAGCAGCCAAGATAACGGGGGGGTCTACAATGAGCAGTTCTTC. Translated: CASSQDNGGVYNEQFF.

The gene calls are TRBV6-5 and TRBJ1-6, with D uncertain. The germline CDR1 and CDR2 sequences are MNHEY and SVGAGI. The CDR3 runs to 14 residues. The ends were cut back, 5 bases at V and 8 bases at J, with 13 bases in the middle. The CDR3 is CASSLTVGDSPLHF. The CDR3, as DNA: TGTGCCAGCAGTCTCACGGTAGGAGATTCACCCCTCCACTTT.

This clone appeared a few times. The chain joins TRBV7-9 to TRBJ2-4; D might be TRBD1 or TRBD2, each matching 5 bases. The ends were cut back, 5 bases at V and 7 bases at J, with 15 bases in the middle. CDR1 and CDR2 from the germline V gene are SEHNR and FQNEAQ (reference sequence). This CDR3 region has 14 residues. CDR3 coding DNA: TGTGCCAGCAGCACCGGGGCACCCGGGAACATTCAGTACTTC. Translating gives CASSTGAPGNIQYF.

The chain combines TRBV3-1 (or the pseudogene TRBV3-2) with TRBJ2-5, with D perhaps TRBD2 (6 bases). V lost 3 bases to trimming and J lost 5 bases, with 10 bases between them. There are 13 residues in the CDR3. Germline CDR1 and CDR2: LGHDT and YNNKEL (reference sequence). CDR3 sequence: CASSQGEAETQYF. For the CDR3, the DNA is TGTGCCAGCAGCCAGGGGGAGGCCGAGACCCAGTACTTC.

The rearrangement links TRBV3-1 (or the pseudogene TRBV3-2) to TRBJ2-5; no firm D call. The CDR3 is made up of 15 amino acids. The V gene's germline CDR1 is LGHDT and CDR2 YNNKEL (reference sequence). The ends were cut back, 3 bases at V and 2 bases at J, with 13 bases in the middle. In DNA form, the CDR3 reads TGTGCCAGCAGCCACCATGGGATTCCGCAAGAGACCCAGTACTTC. It is translated as CASSHHGIPQETQYF.

V gene TRBV7-8 combines with J gene TRBJ1-5, with unresolved D. The length of the CDR3 is 13 residues. Trimming removed 4 bases at V and 2 bases at J, with 6 bases between. Germline CDR1 SGHVS, CDR2 FQNEAQ. Written as DNA, the CDR3 is TGTGCCAGCAGCTCACAACGCAATCAGCCCCAGCATTTT. Its protein is CASSSQRNQPQHF.

A single count supports this clone. The V call is TRBV5-5, the J call TRBJ1-1; D possibly corresponds to TRBD1 (5 bases). The CDR3 runs to 15 residues. The ends were cut back, 0 bases at V and 0 bases at J, with 9 bases in the middle. Germline lookup yields CDR1 SGHKS and CDR2 YYEKEE (reference sequence). The CDR3 nucleotides read TGTGCCAGCAGCTTGGGACAGACCATGAACACTGAAGCTTTCTTT. Its protein is CASSLGQTMNTEAFF.

The chain has TRBV27 and TRBJ1-6, with 11 bases fitting TRBD1. V was pared by 2 bases and J by 0 bases, with 9 bases of the junction left unmatched. The CDR3 is 20 amino acids. Germline-derived CDR1 and CDR2 are MNHEY and SMNVEV (reference sequence). CDR3 in DNA: TGTGCCAGCAGTTTAGAGGACAGGGGGCCTTCTAGCTCCTATAATTCACCCCTCCACTTT. Amino acid sequence: CASSLEDRGPSSSYNSPLHF.

The gene calls are TRBV3-1 (or the pseudogene TRBV3-2) and TRBJ2-7; 9 bases agree with TRBD1. The CDR3 length is 15 residues. V gave up 4 bases and J gave up 4 bases; unmatched junction bases: 8. Germline V lookup: CDR1 LGHDT, CDR2 YNNKEL (reference sequence). In nucleotides, the CDR3 is TGTGCCAGCAGCCGACGGGACAGGGACTTGTACGAGCAGTACTTC. It yields the protein CASSRRDRDLYEQYF.

The rearrangement joins TRBV5-4 to TRBJ1-1; a weak D match, TRBD1 (6 bases). In germline, CDR1 is SGHNT, CDR2 YYREEE (reference sequence). This CDR3 region has 13 residues. The V end lost 3 bases, the J end lost 2 bases, and 8 bases lay between the germline ends. The CDR3 sequence: CASSWDTNTEAFF. The CDR3 bases are TGTGCCAGCAGCTGGGACACCAACACTGAAGCTTTCTTT.

V gene TRBV27 combines with J gene TRBJ2-7, with D perhaps TRBD2 (7 bases). The germline V gene encodes CDR1 MNHEY and CDR2 SMNVEV (reference sequence). The CDR3 has 14 residues. Trimming stripped 1 base from V and 5 bases from J, with 12 bases between. The CDR3 bases are TGTGCCAGCAGTTTATTGGGGGGGCTCGACGAGCAGTACTTC. Amino acid sequence: CASSLLGGLDEQYF.